The next 30 T cell receptor beta chains were all read from a single sample in a study of blood T cell repertoires in COVID-19. The method was immunoSEQ multiplex PCR; TCRdb's version includes in-frame clones alone and lacks a portion of them. Among about 220,000 clones listed, less than 85% were seen once. The material sequenced was peripheral blood. The receptors here all came from a woman of 80 years or more with acute or convalescent COVID-19.

The chain employs TRBV7-2 and TRBJ1-1; TRBD1 agrees at 10 bases. The V gene's germline CDR1 is SGHTA and CDR2 FQGNSA. The ends lost 6 bases at V and 5 bases at J; junction bases unmatched: 6. The CDR3 sequence is 14 residues long. CDR3 sequence reads: CASRPDRGRTEAFF. The CDR3 bases are TGTGCCAGCAGACCCGACAGGGGGCGGACTGAAGCTTTCTTT.

The chain carries TRBV4-3 and TRBJ2-1, with 15 bases matching TRBD2. Trimming removed 0 bases from V and 10 bases from J; junction bases left unmatched: 1. CDR3 length equals 15 residues. CDR1 is LGHNA, CDR2 YSLEER, per germline. This CDR3 reads CASSQDGLAGGEQFF. CDR3 sequence (DNA): TGCGCCAGCAGCCAAGACGGACTAGCGGGGGGGGAGCAGTTCTTC.

V usage is TRBV9 and J usage is TRBJ2-5; 8 nucleotides line up with TRBD2. CDR3 size: 15 residues. CDR1 and CDR2 (germline): SGDLS, YYNGEE. V lost 4 bases, J lost 2 bases, and 7 bases stayed unmatched. The CDR3 sequence is CASSNSGEPQETQYF. CDR3 DNA sequence: TGTGCCAGCAGCAATAGCGGGGAGCCACAAGAGACCCAGTACTTC. Full variable domain (rest looked up from reference TRBV9 and TRBJ2-5): DSGVTQTPKHLITATGQRVTLRCSPRSGDLSVYWYQQSLDQGLQFLIQYYNGEERAKGNILERFSAQQFPDLHSELNLSSLELGDSALYFCASSNSGEPQETQYFGPGTRLLVL.

The rearrangement joins TRBV18 to TRBJ1-5; D gene ambiguous. CDR1 is KGHSH, CDR2 LQKENI, per germline. The CDR3 sequence is 17 residues long. V was trimmed by 3 bases and J by 7 bases, leaving 22 bases between them. The CDR3 nucleotides are TGTGCCAGCTCACCTGCTCCCCGGGGAACTTTGGGGCAGCCCCAGCATTTT. Protein: CASSPAPRGTLGQPQHF.

CDR3 sequence reads: CASSEGRRTSGGTYEQFF. The CDR3 nucleotides are TGTGCCAGCAGCGAAGGACGAAGGACTAGCGGGGGGACCTATGAGCAGTTCTTC. V and J are TRBV11-3 and TRBJ2-1; 14 nucleotides match TRBD2. Trimming removed 5 bases from V and 8 bases from J; junction bases left unmatched: 14. Germline CDR1 is SGHNT and CDR2 is YENEEA. The CDR3 is 18 amino acids.

The V gene is TRBV18, the J gene TRBJ2-7; D is perhaps TRBD1 (6 bases). The CDR3 loop spans 15 amino acids. Germline V gene lookup returns CDR1 KGHSH and CDR2 LQKENI. The V and J ends lost 3 bases and 2 bases respectively, with 14 bases between them. CDR3 in DNA: TGTGCCAGCTCACCCGCCGCAGGGGAAACCTACGAGCAGTACTTC. This codes for CASSPAAGETYEQYF.

The rearrangement joins TRBV7-9 to TRBJ2-5; perhaps TRBD2 as D (6 bases). This CDR3 comprises 15 residues. V lost 0 bases, J lost 3 bases, and 11 bases lay in between. The germline CDR1 and CDR2 sequences are SEHNR and FQNEAQ (reference sequence). CDR3 nucleotide sequence: TGTGCCAGCAGCTTAGCGGGGGGTCAGAAAGAGACCCAGTACTTC. This codes for CASSLAGGQKETQYF.

On this clone itself: Germline is not matched at one junction end, which may reflect a read error. The V gene is TRBV7-9, the J gene TRBJ2-5; the match to TRBD2 covers 12 bases. The CDR3 has 14 residues. Germline V lookup: CDR1 SEHNR, CDR2 FQNEAQ (reference sequence). In DNA form, the CDR3 reads TGTGCCAGCAGCTTAGTTACTAGCGGGGGGACCCTGCACTTC. As protein: CASSLVTSGGTLHF.

The V gene is TRBV9, the J gene TRBJ2-1, with 8 bases that match TRBD2. The CDR3 is 15 amino acids. The V segment lost 0 bases and the J segment 4 bases; nucleotides outside the gene matches: 3. Looked up from germline, CDR1 is SGDLS and CDR2 is YYNGEE. CDR3 in DNA: TGTGCCAGCAGCGTAGAAGGCGGGGGGTACAATGAGCAGTTCTTC. It yields the protein CASSVEGGGYNEQFF.

The V call is TRBV7-9, the J call TRBJ2-6; tentatively, D is TRBD1 (6 bases). The CDR3 covers 18 residues. V was cut by 5 bases and J by 2 bases, with 19 bases left in between. CDR1 is SEHNR, CDR2 FQNEAQ, per germline (reference sequence). The CDR3 is CASSVMRQTGTGANVLTF. The CDR3 DNA is TGTGCCAGCAGCGTTATGCGCCAAACAGGGACTGGGGCCAACGTCCTGACTTTC.

The chain links TRBV27 to TRBJ2-2; 8 bases map to TRBD1. The CDR3 runs to 15 residues. The junction had 3 bases not matched to a gene; V was cut back by 6 bases and J by 0 bases. The germline V gene encodes CDR1 MNHEY and CDR2 SMNVEV (reference sequence). The CDR3 here is CASSMGQANTGELFF. The CDR3 DNA is TGTGCCAGCAGCATGGGACAGGCGAACACCGGGGAGCTGTTTTTT.

This clone was seen just once. The chain is built from TRBV5-1 and TRBJ1-3; perhaps TRBD1 as D (5 bases). V gave up 4 bases and J gave up 0 bases, with 11 bases separating them. CDR3 length: 15 amino acids. Per germline, CDR1 SGHRS and CDR2 YFSETQ. This CDR3 reads CASSEGLLSGNTIYF. The CDR3, as DNA: TGCGCCAGCAGCGAGGGACTCCTCTCTGGAAACACCATATATTTT.

The chain is built from TRBV7-2 and TRBJ2-7; no definite D call. The CDR3 spans 14 residues. Germline-derived CDR1 and CDR2 are SGHTA and FQGNSA. Trimming removed 0 bases from V and 5 bases from J, with 11 bases in between. CDR3: CASSLAGGPDEQYF. CDR3 DNA: TGTGCCAGCAGCTTAGCAGGCGGCCCCGACGAGCAGTACTTC.

The chain joins TRBV11-1 to TRBJ2-3, with a tentative D call TRBD1 (6 bases). Germline V gene data show CDR1 as SGHAT and CDR2 as FQDESV (reference sequence). Deletions cut 1 base from V and 4 bases from J, with 9 bases between. There are 14 residues in the CDR3. CDR3 sequence: CASSLDTGPDTQYF. DNA for the CDR3: TGTGCCAGCAGCTTAGATACAGGGCCAGATACGCAGTATTTT. Filled out from reference TRBV11-1 and TRBJ2-3, the complete variable domain reads EAEVAQSPRYKITEKSQAVAFWCDPISGHATLYWYRQILGQGPELLVQFQDESVVDDSQLPKDRFSAERLKGVDSTLKIQPAELGDSAMYLCASSLDTGPDTQYFGPGTRLTVL.

This chain links TRBV18 with TRBJ2-5, with 13 bases identical to TRBD2. The CDR3 is 18 residues long. Germline V lookup: CDR1 KGHSH, CDR2 LQKENI. J gave up 2 bases and V 6 bases, and 12 bases lay outside the gene matches. The CDR3 protein is CASSPVGLAGARQETQYF. CDR3 nucleotides: TGTGCCAGCTCCCCCGTAGGACTAGCGGGGGCCCGACAAGAGACCCAGTACTTC.

The rearrangement links TRBV27 to TRBJ2-1, with D maybe TRBD1 (6 bases). This CDR3 spans 13 amino acids. CDR1 and CDR2 (germline): MNHEY, SMNVEV (reference sequence). Deletions cut 2 bases from V and 9 bases from J, with 11 bases between. CDR3 bases: TGTGCCAGCAGTTTAAACAGGGATGGTGAGCAGTTCTTC. Protein: CASSLNRDGEQFF.

This chain links TRBV12-3 or TRBV12-4 with TRBJ2-3, with unresolved D. This CDR3 comprises 12 residues. V lost 2 bases to trimming and J lost 7 bases, with 7 bases between them. Here the CDR3 DNA reads TGTGCCAGCAGTTTACGGCGGAATACGCAGTATTTT. Translation: CASSLRRNTQYF.

The rearrangement joins TRBV7-2 to TRBJ2-3; TRBD1 matches at 8 bases. Germline CDR1 and CDR2: SGHTA and FQGNSA. The CDR3 contains 16 residues. V gave up 2 bases and J gave up 2 bases; unmatched junction bases: 6. The CDR3 loop is CASSLHRGTNTDTQYF. DNA for the CDR3: TGTGCCAGCAGCTTACACAGGGGGACAAACACAGATACGCAGTATTTT.

The chain uses TRBV15 and TRBJ2-3, with D maybe TRBD2 (7 bases). This CDR3 is built from 14 residues. Germline V CDR1 and CDR2: LNHNV, YYDKDF (reference sequence). V was trimmed by 4 bases and J by 6 bases, leaving 14 bases between them. This chain's CDR3 is CATSTGGGGDTQYF. CDR3 coding DNA: TGTGCCACCAGCACAGGTGGGGGGGGCGATACGCAGTATTTT.

This chain joins TRBV27 and TRBJ2-7; D gene ambiguous. This CDR3 has 13 residues. Germline V lookup: CDR1 MNHEY, CDR2 SMNVEV (reference sequence). V was clipped by 8 bases and J by 0 bases, with 11 bases between them. This CDR3 reads CASQFAGSYEQYF. The DNA of the CDR3 is TGTGCCAGCCAATTCGCAGGCTCCTACGAGCAGTACTTC.

This chain uses TRBV7-6 with TRBJ1-2; 9 positions agree with TRBD1. Per the germline V gene, CDR1 is SGHVS and CDR2 is FNYEAQ. This CDR3 is 17 amino acids long. V lost 4 bases to trimming and J lost 3 bases; unmatched junction nucleotides: 12. The CDR3 sequence: CASSSGTGLSGHYGYTF. CDR3 bases: TGTGCCAGCAGCTCCGGGACAGGGCTCTCGGGGCACTATGGCTACACCTTC.

This clone was seen just once. This chain uses TRBV7-8 with TRBJ2-2; D is ambiguous. The CDR3 is made up of 13 amino acids. Between the trimmed V and J ends, which lost 5 bases and 5 bases, there was a span of 9 bases. Germline lookup yields CDR1 SGHVS and CDR2 FQNEAQ. The CDR3 sequence: CASSATMTGELFF. The CDR3 DNA follows: TGTGCCAGCAGCGCCACAATGACCGGGGAGCTGTTTTTT.

Points on this clone: The sample holds other DNA sequences that translate to the same CDR3. CDR3 nucleotide sequence: TGTGCCAGCTCACCGTCGGACAGAGAAGCTTTCTTT. Its translation: CASSPSDREAFF. The chain has TRBV18 and TRBJ1-1; TRBD1 is a possible D gene (6 bases). V shed 3 bases and J shed 8 bases, with 10 bases lying between them. From germline, CDR1 is KGHSH and CDR2 LQKENI. The CDR3 extends over 12 amino acids. The variable domain in full, with the rest retrieved from reference TRBV18 and TRBJ1-1, is NAGVMQNPRHLVRRRGQEARLRCSPMKGHSHVYWYRQLPEEGLKFMVYLQKENIIDESGMPKERFSAEFPKEGPSILRIQQVVRGDSAAYFCASSPSDREAFFGQGTRLTVV.

The chain links TRBV2 to TRBJ2-7; 10 nucleotides agree with TRBD1. The CDR3 consists of 13 residues. Germline CDR1 SNHLY, CDR2 FYNNEI. Unmatched junction bases numbered 3, after V lost 4 bases and J lost 6 bases. CDR3 protein: CASSGQGASEQYF. Here the CDR3 DNA reads TGTGCCAGCAGTGGACAGGGGGCGTCCGAGCAGTACTTC.

This sequence joins TRBV4-1 and TRBJ1-2; D unclear. Germline V gene sequence: CDR1 MGHRA, CDR2 YSYEKL. This CDR3 region has 16 residues. The V end lost 6 bases, the J end lost 1 base, and 18 bases lay between the germline ends. The CDR3 loop is CASSRAARELNYGYTF. For the CDR3, the DNA is TGCGCCAGCAGTCGCGCGGCAAGGGAGCTTAACTATGGCTACACCTTC.

The chain carries TRBV1 and TRBJ1-5; the tabulated D call, TRBD1, remains unverified against the DNA. TRBV1 is reported as a pseudogene. The CDR3 has 20 amino acids. Written as DNA, the CDR3 is TGCACCAGCAGCCAAGATCTCCCGGCCAGGGGGCGCGGGAGCAATCAGCCCCAGCATTTT. Protein: CTSSQDLPARGRGSNQPQHF.

This clone has just one count. The chain has TRBV18 and TRBJ1-5; D unclear. Trimming pared 1 base from V and 4 bases from J, leaving 11 bases between. Germline CDR1 is KGHSH and CDR2 is LQKENI. This CDR3 comprises 15 residues. As DNA, the CDR3 is TGTGCCAGCTCACCACAAGAGTTTATTAATCAGCCCCAGCATTTT. Translation: CASSPQEFINQPQHF.

This chain connects TRBV18 to TRBJ1-3; 7 bases align to TRBD1. The CDR3 runs to 17 residues. The V and J ends lost 3 bases and 0 bases, in that order; junction bases with no gene match: 8. Germline V CDR1 and CDR2: KGHSH, LQKENI. The CDR3: CASSPTPGQSSGNTIYF. DNA of the CDR3: TGTGCCAGCTCACCTACACCGGGACAGAGCTCTGGAAACACCATATATTTT.

This clone has a handful of counts. The chain couples TRBV24-1 to TRBJ1-6, with 8 bases fitting TRBD1. The germline V gene encodes CDR1 KGHDR and CDR2 SFDVKD. The ends lost 6 bases at V and 7 bases at J; junction bases unmatched: 7. The CDR3 totals 15 residues. CDR3 nucleotide sequence: TGTGCCACCAGTCCGGGACAGGCAAAAAATTCACCCCTCCACTTT. It yields the protein CATSPGQAKNSPLHF.

The V call is TRBV11-2, the J call TRBJ2-5; D gene unclear. The CDR3 length is 11 residues. Germline CDR1 and CDR2: SGHAT and FQNNGV. Trimming cost V 6 bases and J 1 base, with 3 bases left between them. The CDR3 DNA reads TGTGCCAGCAGTCGCCAAGAGACCCAGTACTTC. Protein sequence: CASSRQETQYF.